Below, 16 T cell receptor beta chains from the same sample are listed, as sequenced in a study of T cells in Graves' hyperthyroidism and ophthalmopathy. RNA transcripts gave rise to amplified TCR beta CDR3 regions. The HTBI primer set drove a first-round RT-PCR of the TCR CDR3. TCRdb re-called the multiplex PCR reads through MiXCR, storing one row per CDR3 protein. Among about 510,000 distinct CDR3 sequences, 11% to 15% were seen once, and the ten largest hold approximately 15%. Material for sequencing was blood. The receptors come from a middle-aged woman with Graves' hyperthyroidism.

This clonotype was detected only a few times. The rearrangement links TRBV28 to TRBJ2-3, with D perhaps matching TRBD1 or TRBD2 (6 bases each). This CDR3 comprises 19 residues. Deletions cut 3 bases from V and 2 bases from J, with 24 bases between. The germline V gene has CDR1 MDHEN and CDR2 SYDVKM. The CDR3 nucleotides are TGTGCCAGCAGTTTGGGGCAGGGGATGTTCGGGGGCCTCACAGATACGCAGTATTTT. Residues: CASSLGQGMFGGLTDTQYF.

This clonotype was picked up many times. The rearrangement links TRBV20-1 to TRBJ2-1, with D unclear. The CDR3 extends over 14 amino acids. Germline V CDR1 and CDR2: DFQATT, SNEGSKA (reference sequence). Trimming took 6 bases from V and 7 from J, leaving 19 bases between them. CDR3 bases: TGCAGTGCCCACCCTACGGGCAGCCGAAATGAGCAGTTCTTC. Its protein is CSAHPTGSRNEQFF.

Regarding this clonotype: One base away lies a much larger clone, so this may be a sequencing read error. V usage is TRBV30 and J usage is TRBJ2-1, with TRBD2 identical over 8 bases. Looked up from germline, CDR1 is GTSNPN and CDR2 is SVGIG (reference sequence). This CDR3 is 15 amino acids long. CDR3 residues: CVWSPLGGRLDEQFF. The CDR3, as DNA: TGTGTCTGGAGTCCCCTTGGCGGGAGGCTTGATGAGCAGTTCTTC.

This clonotype was seen repeatedly, ten times or more. The chain links TRBV5-1 to TRBJ2-7; TRBD1 or TRBD2 may be the D gene (5 bases each). Between the trimmed V and J ends, which lost 4 bases and 3 bases, there was a span of 14 bases. From germline, CDR1 is SGHRS and CDR2 YFSETQ. The CDR3 loop spans 14 amino acids. The CDR3 DNA reads as TGCGCCAGCAGCGCAACTACGGGACGCTACGAGCAGTACTTC. It yields the protein CASSATTGRYEQYF.

The chain couples TRBV7-9 to TRBJ1-2, with a possible D match to TRBD1 (6 bases). CDR3 size: 13 residues. V gave up 3 bases and J gave up 7 bases, with 12 bases separating them. Germline V gives CDR1 SEHNR, CDR2 FQNEAQ (reference sequence). CDR3 in DNA: TGTGCCAGCAGCTTTACACAGGGAGTTGGCTACACCTTC. Translated: CASSFTQGVGYTF. The whole variable domain, remainder taken from reference TRBV7-9 and TRBJ1-2, is DTGVSQNPRHKITKRGQNVTFRCDPISEHNRLYWYRQTLGQGPEFLTYFQNEAQLEKSRLLSDRFSAERPKGSFSTLEIQRTEQGDSAMYLCASSFTQGVGYTFGSGTRLTVV.

This clonotype has ten or more counts. This chain links TRBV3-1 with TRBJ2-7; the match to TRBD2 covers 11 bases. Per the germline V gene, CDR1 is LGHDT and CDR2 is YNNKEL (reference sequence). This CDR3 has 18 amino acids. V trimming: 2 bases; J trimming: 0 bases; junction bases outside the gene matches: 9. The CDR3 bases are TGTGCCAGCAGCCAACGCACTAGCGGGAGCCCCAACTCCTACGAGCAGTACTTC. It encodes CASSQRTSGSPNSYEQYF.

This clonotype was seen repeatedly, ten times or more. This chain connects TRBV6-5 to TRBJ1-1, with D possibly TRBD1 on 5 matching bases. CDR1 MNHEY and CDR2 SVGAGI come from the germline V gene. V gave up 0 bases and J gave up 6 bases, with 8 bases separating them. This CDR3 region has 13 residues. The chain's CDR3 is CASSYSIGAEAFF. In nucleotides, the CDR3 is TGTGCCAGCAGTTACTCGATAGGGGCTGAAGCTTTCTTT.

This clonotype has just a few counts. The chain recombines TRBV5-4 with TRBJ1-2; TRBD1 agrees at 10 bases. The germline gives CDR1 SGHNT, CDR2 YYREEE (reference sequence). The CDR3 runs to 13 residues. V trimming: 3 bases; J trimming: 7 bases; junction bases outside the gene matches: 3. DNA of the CDR3: TGTGCCAGCAGCTCTGACAGGGGGCTTGGCTACACCTTC. Its translation is CASSSDRGLGYTF.

This clonotype was observed many times. The V and J genes are TRBV5-1 and TRBJ1-4, with a tentative D call TRBD1 (5 bases). This CDR3 comprises 17 residues. The V end lost 1 base, the J end lost 5 bases, and 18 bases lay between the germline ends. Germline values: CDR1 SGHRS, CDR2 YFSETQ. In DNA, the CDR3 is TGCGCCAGCAGCTTGAGGCCAGGGCCGACCCACAATGAAAAACTGTTTTTT. Amino acid sequence: CASSLRPGPTHNEKLFF. Full variable domain (outside the CDR3, taken from reference TRBV5-1 and TRBJ1-4): KAGVTQTPRYLIKTRGQQVTLSCSPISGHRSVSWYQQTPGQGLQFLFEYFSETQRNKGNFPGRFSGRQFSNSRSEMNVSTLELGDSALYLCASSLRPGPTHNEKLFFGSGTQLSVL.

The genes are TRBV6-1 and TRBJ1-6; possible D gene TRBD1, 6 bases. The V end lost 5 bases, the J end lost 9 bases, and 14 bases lay between the germline ends. CDR1 is MNHNS, CDR2 SASEGT, per germline. The CDR3 runs to 14 residues. The CDR3 spells CASSPAGDGSPLHF. DNA of the CDR3: TGTGCCAGCAGTCCGGCAGGGGACGGTTCACCCCTCCACTTT.

This clonotype was recorded a few times. The chain has TRBV4-1 and TRBJ1-2; 7 nucleotides agree with TRBD1. Germline assignment: CDR1 MGHRA and CDR2 YSYEKL. The CDR3 is 17 amino acids. With V trimmed by 4 bases and J by 0 bases, 11 bases remained unmatched. In nucleotides, the CDR3 is TGCGCCAGCAGCCCCCTTGGACAGGAAAAAGCTAACTATGGCTACACCTTC. Its translation: CASSPLGQEKANYGYTF.

This clonotype came up many times. The rearrangement uses TRBV28 and TRBJ2-7, with D possibly being TRBD1 (6 bases). Trimming pared 3 bases from V and 2 bases from J, leaving 14 bases between. The CDR3 extends over 15 amino acids. The germline V gene encodes CDR1 MDHEN and CDR2 SYDVKM. The CDR3 sequence: CASSFSSRGTYEQYF. The CDR3 DNA follows: TGTGCCAGCAGTTTCAGCTCCAGGGGCACCTACGAGCAGTACTTC. Complete variable domain (other parts from reference TRBV28 and TRBJ2-7): DVKVTQSSRYLVKRTGEKVFLECVQDMDHENMFWYRQDPGLGLRLIYFSYDVKMKEKGDIPEGYSVSREKKERFSLILESASTNQTSMYLCASSFSSRGTYEQYFGPGTRLTVT.

Note on this clonotype: A much larger clone differs by one base, so this may be a read error. The chain recombines TRBV6-1 with TRBJ2-5; perhaps TRBD1 as D (6 bases). Germline values: CDR1 MNHNS, CDR2 SASEGT. This CDR3 region has 14 residues. The DNA of the CDR3 is TGTGCCGGCAGTGACGCTCAGGGGCCCAGGACCCAGTACTTC. Translated, it gives CAGSDAQGPRTQYF.

The chain combines TRBV6-1 with TRBJ1-4; D unresolved. The CDR3 totals 13 residues. V lost 11 bases and J lost 6, with 16 bases in between. Germline assignment: CDR1 MNHNS and CDR2 SASEGT. The CDR3 region has the DNA TGTGCCTCGGAAACAGTCGGTCATGAAAAACTGTTTTTT. Translation: CASETVGHEKLFF.

The CDR3 DNA reads as TGTGCCAGCAGCGGGGGACAGGGCAAGGGCTACGAGCAGTACTTC. It yields the protein CASSGGQGKGYEQYF. J is TRBJ2-7 and V is TRBV9; 9 bases map to TRBD1. Germline V gives CDR1 SGDLS, CDR2 YYNGEE. This CDR3 has 15 amino acids. Trimming cost V 3 bases and J 3 bases; bases outside gene matches: 7.

Turning to this clonotype: A much larger clone sits a single nucleotide away, making a read error possible. The CDR3 carries no conserved terminal phenylalanine or tryptophan, so it likely arises from a read error. The gene calls are TRBV12-3 or TRBV12-4 and TRBJ2-3; D remains ambiguous. Trimming shortened V by 2 bases and J by 2 bases, and 8 bases separated the two germline ends. This CDR3 is built from 14 residues. DNA of the CDR3: TGTGCCAGCAGTTTATTGGGTCTCACAGATACGCAGTATCTT. Its protein product is CASSLLGLTDTQYL.